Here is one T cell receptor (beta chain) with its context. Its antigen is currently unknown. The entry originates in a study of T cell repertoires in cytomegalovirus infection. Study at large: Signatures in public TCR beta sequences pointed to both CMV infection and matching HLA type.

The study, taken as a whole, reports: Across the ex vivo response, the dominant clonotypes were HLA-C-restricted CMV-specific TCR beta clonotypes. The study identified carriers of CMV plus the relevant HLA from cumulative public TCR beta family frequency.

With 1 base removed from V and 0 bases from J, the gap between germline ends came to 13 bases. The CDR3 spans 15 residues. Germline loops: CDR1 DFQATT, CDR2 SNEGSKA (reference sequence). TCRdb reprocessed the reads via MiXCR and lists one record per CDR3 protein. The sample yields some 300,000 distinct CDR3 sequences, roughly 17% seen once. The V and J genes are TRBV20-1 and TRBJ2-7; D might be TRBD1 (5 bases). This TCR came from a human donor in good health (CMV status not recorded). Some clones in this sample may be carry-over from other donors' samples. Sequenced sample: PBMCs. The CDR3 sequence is CSARVGKDISYEQYF. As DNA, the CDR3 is TGCAGTGCTAGAGTAGGGAAGGACATCTCCTACGAGCAGTACTTC.